This note documents a single T cell receptor beta chain sequence. CDR1 and CDR2 (germline): SNHLY, FYNNEI. The CDR3 has 16 amino acids. The V end lost 3 bases, the J end lost 0 bases, and 9 bases lay between the germline ends. Profiling relied on immunoSEQ multiplex PCR, and the TCRdb table lists in-frame clones only, not all of them. Altogether 90,000 to 120,000 clones are present, roughly 70% being singletons, with the ten largest covering more than 20%. This specimen belongs to a study of shared clonotypes between healthy human individuals. V usage is TRBV2 and J usage is TRBJ2-6; no reliable D call. Sequenced: memory CD8+ T cells sorted from blood. Subset indicated: CD45RO+ cells pooled with CCR7-negative TemRA cells. The sequence came from a young woman in good health. The CDR3 DNA sequence: TGTGCCAGCAGTGATTGGGAACACTCTGGGGCCAACGTCCTGACTTTC. Translation gives CASSDWEHSGANVLTF.